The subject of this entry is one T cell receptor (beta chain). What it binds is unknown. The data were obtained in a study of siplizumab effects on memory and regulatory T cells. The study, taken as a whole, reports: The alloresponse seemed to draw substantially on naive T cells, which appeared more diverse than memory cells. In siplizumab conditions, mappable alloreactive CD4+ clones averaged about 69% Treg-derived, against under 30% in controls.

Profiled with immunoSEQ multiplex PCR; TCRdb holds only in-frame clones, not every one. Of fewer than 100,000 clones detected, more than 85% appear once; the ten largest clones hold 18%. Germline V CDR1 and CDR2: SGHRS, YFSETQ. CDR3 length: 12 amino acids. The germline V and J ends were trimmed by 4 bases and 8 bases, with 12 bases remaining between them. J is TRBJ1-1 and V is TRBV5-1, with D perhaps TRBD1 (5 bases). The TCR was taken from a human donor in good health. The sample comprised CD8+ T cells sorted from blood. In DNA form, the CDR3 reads TGCGCCAGCAGCACCGGGGCACGAGAAGCTTTCTTT. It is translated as CASSTGAREAFF.